This T cell receptor (beta chain) came from a study of immune evolution from preneoplasia to lung adenocarcinoma. Notes on the study in general: T cell clonality was higher in KRAS-mutant than EGFR-mutant or wild-type nodules. Later-stage lesions seemingly showed higher T cell density and diversity than normal lung.

The data were produced by immunoSEQ multiplex PCR, yet TCRdb's version contains in-frame clones alone and is incomplete. In the table there are some 4,700 clones, around four fifths of which are singletons. Patient tissue came from resections in Japan or China, 2014–2017. Each case's diagnosis was confirmed by two pathologists on H&E. Trimming shortened V by 6 bases and J by 7 bases, and 13 bases separated the two germline ends. CDR3 size: 11 residues. The V gene's germline CDR1 is DFQATT and CDR2 SNEGSKA (reference sequence). Note on this clone: Its antigen remains unidentified.

Sample: FFPE lung adenocarcinoma in situ tissue. The V call is TRBV20-1, the J call TRBJ2-7, with TRBD1 as a possible D gene (6 bases). This clonotype was obtained from a person aged 55-85 years with lung adenocarcinoma. For the CDR3, the DNA is TGCAGTGCCACCGGACAGAGAGAGCAGTACTTC. This codes for CSATGQREQYF.